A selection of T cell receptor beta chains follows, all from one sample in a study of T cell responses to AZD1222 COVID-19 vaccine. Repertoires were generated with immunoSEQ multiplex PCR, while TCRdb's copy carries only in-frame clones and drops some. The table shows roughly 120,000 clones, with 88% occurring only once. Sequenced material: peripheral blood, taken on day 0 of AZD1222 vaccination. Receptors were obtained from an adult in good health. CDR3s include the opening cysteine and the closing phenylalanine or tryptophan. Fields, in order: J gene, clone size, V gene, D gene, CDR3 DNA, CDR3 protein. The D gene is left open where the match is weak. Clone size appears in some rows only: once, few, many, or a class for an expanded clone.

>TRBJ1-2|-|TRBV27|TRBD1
TGTGCCAGCAGTCCCCTCCTGGGGACAGGGGATGGCTACACCTTC
CASSPLLGTGDGYTF
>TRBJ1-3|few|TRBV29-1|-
TGCAGCGCCGTCGAGTTCTCTGGAAACACCATATATTTT
CSAVEFSGNTIYF
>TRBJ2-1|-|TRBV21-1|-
TGTGCCAGCAGCAGGAGAGGGCGCTCCTACAATGAGCAGTTCTTC
CASSRRGRSYNEQFF
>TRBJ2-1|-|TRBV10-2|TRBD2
TGCGCCAGCAGTGGACTAGCGGGATCTAATGAGCAGTTCTTC
CASSGLAGSNEQFF
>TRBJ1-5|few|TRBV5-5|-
TGTGCCAGCAGCTTGGGGGGAGTGGCATATAGCAATCAGCCCCAGCATTTT
CASSLGGVAYSNQPQHF
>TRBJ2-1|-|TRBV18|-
TGTGCCAGCTCACCCGCGACCTACAATGAGCAGTTCTTC
CASSPATYNEQFF
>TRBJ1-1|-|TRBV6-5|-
TGTGCCGGCCGGGGGCAGGCGAACACTGAAGCTTTCTTT
CAGRGQANTEAFF
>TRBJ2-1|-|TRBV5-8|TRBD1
TGTGCCAGCAGCCTTCCGGGACAGGGCTACAATGAGCAGTTCTTC
CASSLPGQGYNEQFF
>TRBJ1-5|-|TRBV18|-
TGTGCCAGCTCACGGGGGGAGGATCAGCCCCAGCATTTT
CASSRGEDQPQHF
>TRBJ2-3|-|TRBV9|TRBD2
TGTGCCAGCAGCGTTGGACTAGCGGACACAGATACGCAGTATTTT
CASSVGLADTDTQYF
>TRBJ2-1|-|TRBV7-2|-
TGTGCCAGCAGCCCTCAGTGGGCTTCCTACAATGAGCAGTTCTTC
CASSPQWASYNEQFF
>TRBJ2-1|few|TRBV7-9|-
TGTGCCAGCAGCTTAGTCAATGAGCAGTTCTTC
CASSLVNEQFF
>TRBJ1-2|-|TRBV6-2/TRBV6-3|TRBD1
TGTGCCAGCAGTTACGGCCCGACAGGGGGCGGAGGCTATGGCTACACCTTC
CASSYGPTGGGGYGYTF
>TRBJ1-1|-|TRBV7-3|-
TGTGCCAGCAGCGGTGCACAGGGAGGGACTGAAGCTTTCTTT
CASSGAQGGTEAFF
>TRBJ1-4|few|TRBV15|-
TGTGCCACCAGCAGACCTGGCGAGGCTGGAGAAAAACTGTTTTTT
CATSRPGEAGEKLFF
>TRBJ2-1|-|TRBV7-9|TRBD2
TGTGCCAGCAGCTTAGGAAGGACTAGGGATTACAATGAGCAGTTCTTC
CASSLGRTRDYNEQFF
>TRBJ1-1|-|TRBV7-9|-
TGTGCCAGCAGCGACCAGGGAGGGACTGCTTTCTTT
CASSDQGGTAFF
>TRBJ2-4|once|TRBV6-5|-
TGTGCCAGCAGTTACAACGGGGGCGCCGCCAAAAACATTCAGTACTTC
CASSYNGGAAKNIQYF
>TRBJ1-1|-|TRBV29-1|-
TGCAGCGCTTGGGACATACGTTCGAACACTGAAGCTTTCTTT
CSAWDIRSNTEAFF
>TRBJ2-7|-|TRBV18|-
TGTGCCAGCTCACCACCAGGGGTCTACGAGCAGTACTTC
CASSPPGVYEQYF
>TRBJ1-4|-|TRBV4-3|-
TGCGCCAGCAGCCAAGGATCCGAGACATCCTTCGTCCCAGTTGCAACTAATGAAAAACTGTTTTTT
CASSQGSETSFVPVATNEKLFF
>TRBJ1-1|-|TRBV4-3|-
TGCGCCAGCAGCCAGGAACAGGGAACTGAAGCTTTCTTT
CASSQEQGTEAFF
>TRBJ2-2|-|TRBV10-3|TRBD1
TGTGCCATCAGTGAAAATTCCAATCCGGGGACAGGGAGGAGCACCGGGGAGCTGTTTTTT
CAISENSNPGTGRSTGELFF